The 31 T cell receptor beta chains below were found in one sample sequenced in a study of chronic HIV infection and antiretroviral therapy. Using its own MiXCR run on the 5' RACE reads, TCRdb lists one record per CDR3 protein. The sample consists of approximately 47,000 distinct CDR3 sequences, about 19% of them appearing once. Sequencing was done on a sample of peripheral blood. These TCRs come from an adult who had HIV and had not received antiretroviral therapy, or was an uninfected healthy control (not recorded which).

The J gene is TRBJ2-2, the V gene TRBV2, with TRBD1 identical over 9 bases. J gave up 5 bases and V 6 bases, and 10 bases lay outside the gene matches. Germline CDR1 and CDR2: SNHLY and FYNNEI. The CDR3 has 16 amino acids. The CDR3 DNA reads TGTGCCAGCAGCGACCCGGGACAGGGCAGTACCGGGGAGCTGTTTTTT. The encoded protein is CASSDPGQGSTGELFF.

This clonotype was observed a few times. The CDR3 reads CASSLKQGNEQYF. CDR3 bases: TGTGCCAGCAGCTTAAAGCAGGGGAACGAGCAGTACTTC. The rearrangement links TRBV7-6 to TRBJ2-7; TRBD1 is a possible D gene (6 bases). Trimming pared 2 bases from V and 5 bases from J, leaving 10 bases between. The germline gives CDR1 SGHVS, CDR2 FNYEAQ. The CDR3 loop spans 13 amino acids. Based on the CDR3 plus reference TRBV7-6 and TRBJ2-7, the full variable domain is GAGVSQSPRYKVTKRGQDVALRCDPISGHVSLYWYRQALGQGPEFLTYFNYEAQQDKSGLPNDRFSAERPEGSISTLTIQRTEQRDSAMYRCASSLKQGNEQYFGPGTRLTVT.

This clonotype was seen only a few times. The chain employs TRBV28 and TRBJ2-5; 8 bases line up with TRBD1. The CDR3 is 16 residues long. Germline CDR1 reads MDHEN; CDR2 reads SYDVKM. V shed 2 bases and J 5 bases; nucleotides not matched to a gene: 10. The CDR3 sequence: CASSLPGQGLVETQYF. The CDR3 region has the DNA TGTGCCAGCAGTTTACCCGGACAGGGTTTGGTGGAGACCCAGTACTTC.

The CDR3 DNA sequence: TGTGCCAGCAGCCCCATAAAGGGGCAGGGATACGAGCAGTACTTC. As protein: CASSPIKGQGYEQYF. V gene TRBV11-2 combines with J gene TRBJ2-7; perhaps TRBD1 as D (5 bases). The germline V gene has CDR1 SGHAT and CDR2 FQNNGV. The V end was cut by 5 bases, the J end by 4 bases, with 18 bases between. This CDR3 is 15 amino acids long.

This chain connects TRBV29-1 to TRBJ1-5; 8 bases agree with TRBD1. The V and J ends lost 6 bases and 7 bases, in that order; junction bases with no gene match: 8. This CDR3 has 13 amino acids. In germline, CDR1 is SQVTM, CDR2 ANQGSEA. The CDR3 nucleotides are TGCAGCGTCCGCAGGGGGCCAGGACAGCCCCAGCATTTT. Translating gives CSVRRGPGQPQHF.

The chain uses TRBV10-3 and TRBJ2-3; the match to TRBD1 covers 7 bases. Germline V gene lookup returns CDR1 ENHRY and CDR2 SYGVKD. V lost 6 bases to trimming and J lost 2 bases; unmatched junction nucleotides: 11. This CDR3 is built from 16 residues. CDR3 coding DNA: TGTGCCATCAGCCTTAAGCCGGGACAGAACACAGATACGCAGTATTTT. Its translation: CAISLKPGQNTDTQYF.

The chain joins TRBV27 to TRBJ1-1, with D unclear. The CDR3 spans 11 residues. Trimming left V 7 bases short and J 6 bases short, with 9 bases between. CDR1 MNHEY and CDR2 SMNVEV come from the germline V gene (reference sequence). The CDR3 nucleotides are TGTGCCAGCATATTGGGCCCTGAAGCTTTCTTT. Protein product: CASILGPEAFF.

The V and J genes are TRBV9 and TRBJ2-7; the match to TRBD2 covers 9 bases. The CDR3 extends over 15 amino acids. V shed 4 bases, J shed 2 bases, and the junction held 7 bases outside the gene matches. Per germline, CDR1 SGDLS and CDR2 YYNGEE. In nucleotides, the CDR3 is TGTGCCAGCAGCCCCGGGGCTAGCGGGACCTACGAGCAGTACTTC. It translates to CASSPGASGTYEQYF.

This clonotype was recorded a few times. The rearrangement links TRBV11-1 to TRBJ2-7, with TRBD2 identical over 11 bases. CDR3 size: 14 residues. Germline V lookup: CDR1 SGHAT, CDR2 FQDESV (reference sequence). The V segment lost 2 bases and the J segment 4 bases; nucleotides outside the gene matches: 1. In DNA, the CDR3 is TGTGCCAGCAGCTTACCTAGCGGGAGGTACGAGCAGTACTTC. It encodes CASSLPSGRYEQYF.

CDR3: CASSSSGGNEQFF. CDR3 nucleotides: TGTGCCAGCAGTTCCTCAGGGGGCAATGAGCAGTTCTTC. This chain uses TRBV11-2 with TRBJ2-1; 7 positions agree with TRBD1. V shed 6 bases and J 6 bases; nucleotides not matched to a gene: 5. This CDR3 comprises 13 residues. In germline, CDR1 is SGHAT, CDR2 FQNNGV.

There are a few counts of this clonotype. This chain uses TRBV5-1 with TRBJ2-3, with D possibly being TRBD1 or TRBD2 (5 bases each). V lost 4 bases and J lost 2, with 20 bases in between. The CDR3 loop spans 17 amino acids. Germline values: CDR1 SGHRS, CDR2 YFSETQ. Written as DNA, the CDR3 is TGCGCCAGCAGCATCGAGAGTATCGGGGACGTCACAGATACGCAGTATTTT. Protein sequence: CASSIESIGDVTDTQYF.

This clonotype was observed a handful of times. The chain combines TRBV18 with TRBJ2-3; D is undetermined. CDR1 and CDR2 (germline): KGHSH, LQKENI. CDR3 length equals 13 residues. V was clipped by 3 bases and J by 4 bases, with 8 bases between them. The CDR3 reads CASSPRVSDTQYF. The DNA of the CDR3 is TGTGCCAGCTCACCCCGAGTCTCAGATACGCAGTATTTT.

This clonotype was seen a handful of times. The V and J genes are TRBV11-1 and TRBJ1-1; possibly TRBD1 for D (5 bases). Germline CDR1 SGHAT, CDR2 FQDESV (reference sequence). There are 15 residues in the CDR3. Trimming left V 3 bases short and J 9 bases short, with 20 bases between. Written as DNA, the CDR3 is TGTGCCAGCAGCTTGTCGCCCCCAGGGCCGGGGCAAGCTTTCTTT. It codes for CASSLSPPGPGQAFF. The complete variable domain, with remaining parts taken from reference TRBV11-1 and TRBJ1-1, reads EAEVAQSPRYKITEKSQAVAFWCDPISGHATLYWYRQILGQGPELLVQFQDESVVDDSQLPKDRFSAERLKGVDSTLKIQPAELGDSAMYLCASSLSPPGPGQAFFGQGTRLTVV.

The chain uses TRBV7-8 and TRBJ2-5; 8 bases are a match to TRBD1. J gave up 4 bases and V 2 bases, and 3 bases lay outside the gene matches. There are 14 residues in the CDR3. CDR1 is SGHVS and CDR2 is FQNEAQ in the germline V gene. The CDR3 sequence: CASSLTGGGETQYF. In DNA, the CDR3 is TGTGCCAGCAGCTTAACAGGGGGAGGAGAGACCCAGTACTTC.

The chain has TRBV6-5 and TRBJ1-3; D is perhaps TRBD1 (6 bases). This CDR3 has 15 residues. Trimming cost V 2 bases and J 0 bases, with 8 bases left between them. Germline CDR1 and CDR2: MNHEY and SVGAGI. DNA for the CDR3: TGTGCCAGCAGTTACGAGGGGGTCTCTGGAAACACCATATATTTT. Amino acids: CASSYEGVSGNTIYF.

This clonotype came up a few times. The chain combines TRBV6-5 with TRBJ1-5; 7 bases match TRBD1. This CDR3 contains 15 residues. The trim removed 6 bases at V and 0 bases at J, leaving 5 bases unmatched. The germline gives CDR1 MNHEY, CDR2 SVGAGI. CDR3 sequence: CASRGTETSNQPQHF. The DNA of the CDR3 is TGTGCCAGCAGGGGGACAGAAACTAGCAATCAGCCCCAGCATTTT.

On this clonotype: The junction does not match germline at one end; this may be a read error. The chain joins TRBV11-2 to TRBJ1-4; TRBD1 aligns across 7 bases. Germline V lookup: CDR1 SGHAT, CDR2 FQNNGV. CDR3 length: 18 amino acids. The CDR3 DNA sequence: TGTGTCAGCAGCTTGTCCCGAAGGGGGCGCGAGAATAATGAAAAACTGTTTTTT. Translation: CVSSLSRRGRENNEKLFF.

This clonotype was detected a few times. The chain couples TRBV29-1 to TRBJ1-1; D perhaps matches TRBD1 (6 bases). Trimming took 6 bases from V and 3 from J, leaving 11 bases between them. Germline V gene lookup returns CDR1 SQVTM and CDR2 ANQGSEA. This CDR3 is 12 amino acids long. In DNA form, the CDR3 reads TGCAGCGTCGGGACACCTTACACTGAAGCTTTCTTT. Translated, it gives CSVGTPYTEAFF.

The CDR3, as DNA: TGTGCCAGCAGCCAACCGGTACAGGCTAGCGGGAGTTTGCAGTACTTC. Translation: CASSQPVQASGSLQYF. The V and J genes are TRBV11-2 and TRBJ2-7, with 10 bases lining up with TRBD2. The germline V gene has CDR1 SGHAT and CDR2 FQNNGV. The V segment lost 5 bases and the J segment 9 bases; nucleotides outside the gene matches: 16. The CDR3 is made up of 16 amino acids.

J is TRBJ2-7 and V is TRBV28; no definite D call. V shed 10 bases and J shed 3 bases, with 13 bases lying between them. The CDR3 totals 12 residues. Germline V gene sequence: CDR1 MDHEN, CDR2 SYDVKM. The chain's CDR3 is CATYAVLYEQYF. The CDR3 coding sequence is TGTGCCACCTACGCCGTCCTCTACGAGCAGTACTTC.

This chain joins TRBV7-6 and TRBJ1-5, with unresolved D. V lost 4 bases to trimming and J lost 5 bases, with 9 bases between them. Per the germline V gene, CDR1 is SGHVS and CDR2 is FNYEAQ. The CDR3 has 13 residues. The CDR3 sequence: CASSSLGDQPQHF. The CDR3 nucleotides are TGTGCCAGCAGCTCGCTGGGCGATCAGCCCCAGCATTTT.

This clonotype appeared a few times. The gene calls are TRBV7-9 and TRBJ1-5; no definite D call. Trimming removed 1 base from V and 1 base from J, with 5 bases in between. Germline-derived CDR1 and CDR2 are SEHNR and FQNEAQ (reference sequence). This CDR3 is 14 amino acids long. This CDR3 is CASSLGPSNQPQHF. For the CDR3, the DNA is TGTGCCAGCAGCTTAGGCCCGAGCAATCAGCCCCAGCATTTT.

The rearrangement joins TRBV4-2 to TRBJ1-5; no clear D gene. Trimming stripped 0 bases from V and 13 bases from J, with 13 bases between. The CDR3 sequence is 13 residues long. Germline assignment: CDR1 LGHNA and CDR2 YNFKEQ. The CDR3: CASSQDEWTAQHF. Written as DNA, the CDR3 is TGTGCCAGCAGCCAAGATGAGTGGACGGCTCAGCATTTT.

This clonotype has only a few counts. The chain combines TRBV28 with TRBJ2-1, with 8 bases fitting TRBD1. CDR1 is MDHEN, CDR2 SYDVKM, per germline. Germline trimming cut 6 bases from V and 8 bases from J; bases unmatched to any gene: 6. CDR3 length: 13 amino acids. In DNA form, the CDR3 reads TGTGCCAGCAGCTCCGGACAGGGCGATGAGCAGTTCTTC. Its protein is CASSSGQGDEQFF. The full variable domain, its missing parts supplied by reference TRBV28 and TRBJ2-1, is DVKVTQSSRYLVKRTGEKVFLECVQDMDHENMFWYRQDPGLGLRLIYFSYDVKMKEKGDIPEGYSVSREKKERFSLILESASTNQTSMYLCASSSGQGDEQFFGPGTRLTVL.

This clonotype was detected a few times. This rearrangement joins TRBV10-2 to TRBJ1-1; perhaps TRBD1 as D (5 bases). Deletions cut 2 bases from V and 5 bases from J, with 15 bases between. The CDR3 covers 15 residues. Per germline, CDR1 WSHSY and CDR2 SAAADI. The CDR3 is CASSENPGSPTEAFF. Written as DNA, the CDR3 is TGCGCCAGCAGTGAGAATCCAGGGTCCCCAACTGAAGCTTTCTTT.

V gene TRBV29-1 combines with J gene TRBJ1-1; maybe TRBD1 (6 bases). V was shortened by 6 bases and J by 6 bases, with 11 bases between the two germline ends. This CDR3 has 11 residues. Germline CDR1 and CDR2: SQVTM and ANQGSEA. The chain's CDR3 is CSVHRDAEAFF. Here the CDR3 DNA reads TGCAGCGTCCACAGGGATGCTGAAGCTTTCTTT.

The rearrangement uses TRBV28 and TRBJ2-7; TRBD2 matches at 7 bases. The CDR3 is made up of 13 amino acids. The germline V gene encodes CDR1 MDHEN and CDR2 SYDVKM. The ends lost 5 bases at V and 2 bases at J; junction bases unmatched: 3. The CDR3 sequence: CASSLSGTYEQYF. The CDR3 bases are TGTGCCAGCAGTCTGAGCGGGACCTACGAGCAGTACTTC. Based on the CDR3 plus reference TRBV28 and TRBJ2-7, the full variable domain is DVKVTQSSRYLVKRTGEKVFLECVQDMDHENMFWYRQDPGLGLRLIYFSYDVKMKEKGDIPEGYSVSREKKERFSLILESASTNQTSMYLCASSLSGTYEQYFGPGTRLTVT.

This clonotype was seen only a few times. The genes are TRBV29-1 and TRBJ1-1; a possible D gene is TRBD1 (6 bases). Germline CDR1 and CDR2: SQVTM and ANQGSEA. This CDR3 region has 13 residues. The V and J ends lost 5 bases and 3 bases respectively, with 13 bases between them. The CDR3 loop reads CSVRFAGDTEAFF. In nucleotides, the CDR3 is TGCAGCGTTCGGTTCGCAGGGGACACTGAAGCTTTCTTT.

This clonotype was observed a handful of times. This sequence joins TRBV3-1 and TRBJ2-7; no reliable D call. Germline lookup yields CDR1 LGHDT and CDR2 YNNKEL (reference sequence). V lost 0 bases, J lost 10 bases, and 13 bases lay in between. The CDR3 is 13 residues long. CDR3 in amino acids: CASSQDLAASQYF. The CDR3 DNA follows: TGTGCCAGCAGCCAAGATCTGGCGGCAAGCCAGTACTTC.

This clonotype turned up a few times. This CDR3 is CASSTPPTYEQYF. The DNA for the CDR3 is TGTGCCAGTAGTACGCCGCCCACCTACGAGCAGTACTTC. V usage is TRBV19 and J usage is TRBJ2-7; D not certain. The CDR3 has 13 amino acids. Germline V CDR1 and CDR2: LNHDA, SQIVND (reference sequence). Trimming took 4 bases from V and 2 from J, leaving 9 bases between them. Drawing the rest from reference TRBV19 and TRBJ2-7, the complete variable domain is DGGITQSPKYLFRKEGQNVTLSCEQNLNHDAMYWYRQDPGQGLRLIYYSQIVNDFQKGDIAEGYSVSREKKESFPLTVTSAQKNPTAFYLCASSTPPTYEQYFGPGTRLTVT.

DNA for the CDR3: TGTGCCAGCAGCCTCGGACTAGCGGTCATCCCAGATACGCAGTATTTT. Amino acids: CASSLGLAVIPDTQYF. The chain employs TRBV13 and TRBJ2-3; 10 nucleotides agree with TRBD2. The V segment lost 5 bases and the J segment 4 bases; nucleotides outside the gene matches: 9. The CDR3 contains 16 residues. Germline V gene data show CDR1 as PRHDT and CDR2 as FYEKMQ (reference sequence).